Sequencing of this T cell receptor (beta chain) was carried out in a study of regulatory T cells in long-lasting Graves disease. Study-level background: For a period under 3 months, newly diagnosed Graves' patients had taken antithyroid drugs.

V shed 1 base and J 2 bases; nucleotides not matched to a gene: 9. This CDR3 is 16 amino acids long. CDR1 is DFQATT and CDR2 is SNEGSKA in the germline V gene (reference sequence). Relying on iRepertoire HTBI primers and Arm-PCR of CDR3 regions, the team built TCR beta libraries. TCRdb reprocessed the multiplex PCR reads with MiXCR, giving one entry per CDR3 protein. The sample gives roughly 610,000 distinct CDR3 sequences, less than 20% of which show up once; approximately 18% is in the top ten. Study-wide findings and caveats: Owing to a sample size that was small, accuracy may have been reduced.

Indicated time point: newly diagnosed GD, antithyroid drugs for less than 3 months. The authors made the TCR library using RNA they extracted from PBMCs. There are a few counts of this clonotype. Its antigen remains unknown. This sample was shared with a second study, whose subject was T cells in Graves' hyperthyroidism and ophthalmopathy.

This sequence was found in a woman aged 30 to 39 with Graves disease. The input for sequencing was peripheral blood mononuclear cells (PBMCs), taken at new diagnosis, from a patient treated with antithyroid drugs. V gene TRBV20-1 combines with J gene TRBJ2-7; TRBD1 matches 9 bases. The CDR3 loop reads CSARVIQGAFTYEQYF. CDR3 nucleotides: TGCAGTGCTAGAGTTATACAGGGGGCATTCACCTACGAGCAGTACTTC.